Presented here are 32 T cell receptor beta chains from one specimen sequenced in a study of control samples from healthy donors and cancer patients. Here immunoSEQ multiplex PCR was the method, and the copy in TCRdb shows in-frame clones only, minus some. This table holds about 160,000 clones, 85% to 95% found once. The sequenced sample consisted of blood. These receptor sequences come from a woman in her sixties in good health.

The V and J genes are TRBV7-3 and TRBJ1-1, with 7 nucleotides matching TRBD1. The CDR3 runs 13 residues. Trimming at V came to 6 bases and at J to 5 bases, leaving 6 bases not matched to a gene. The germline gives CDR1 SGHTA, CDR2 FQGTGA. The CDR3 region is CASSRDSKTEAFF. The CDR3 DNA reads TGTGCCAGCAGTCGGGACAGCAAGACTGAAGCTTTCTTT.

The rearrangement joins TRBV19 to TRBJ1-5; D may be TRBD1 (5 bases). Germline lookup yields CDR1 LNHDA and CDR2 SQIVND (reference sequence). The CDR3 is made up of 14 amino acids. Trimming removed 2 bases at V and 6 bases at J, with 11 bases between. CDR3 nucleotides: TGTGCCAGTAGTATAAAGGGGTTTGGTCAGCCCCAGCATTTT. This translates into CASSIKGFGQPQHF.

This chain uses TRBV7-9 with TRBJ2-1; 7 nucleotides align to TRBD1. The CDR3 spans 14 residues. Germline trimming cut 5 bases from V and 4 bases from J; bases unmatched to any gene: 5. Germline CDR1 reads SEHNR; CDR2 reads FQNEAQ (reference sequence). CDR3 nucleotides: TGTGCCAGCAGCGGCAGGGACAGATACAATGAGCAGTTCTTC. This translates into CASSGRDRYNEQFF. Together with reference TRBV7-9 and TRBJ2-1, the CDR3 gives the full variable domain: DTGVSQNPRHKITKRGQNVTFRCDPISEHNRLYWYRQTLGQGPEFLTYFQNEAQLEKSRLLSDRFSAERPKGSFSTLEIQRTEQGDSAMYLCASSGRDRYNEQFFGPGTRLTVL.

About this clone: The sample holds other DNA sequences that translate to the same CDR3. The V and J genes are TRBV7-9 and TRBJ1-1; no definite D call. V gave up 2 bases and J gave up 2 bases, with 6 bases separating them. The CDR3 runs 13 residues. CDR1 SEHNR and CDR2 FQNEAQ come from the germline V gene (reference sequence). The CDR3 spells CASSLRANTEAFF. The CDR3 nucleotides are TGTGCCAGCAGCTTAAGGGCTAACACTGAAGCTTTCTTT.

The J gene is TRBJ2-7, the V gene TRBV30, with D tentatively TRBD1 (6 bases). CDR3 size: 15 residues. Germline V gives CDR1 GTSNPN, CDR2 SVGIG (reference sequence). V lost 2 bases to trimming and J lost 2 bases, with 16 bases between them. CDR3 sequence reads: CAWSQGGWPTYEQYF. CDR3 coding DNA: TGTGCCTGGAGTCAAGGGGGATGGCCTACCTACGAGCAGTACTTC.

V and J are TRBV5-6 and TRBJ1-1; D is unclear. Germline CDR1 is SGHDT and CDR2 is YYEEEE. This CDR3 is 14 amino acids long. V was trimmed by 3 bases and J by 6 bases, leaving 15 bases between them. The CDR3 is CASSSLPGLAEAFF. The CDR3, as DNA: TGTGCCAGCAGCTCCTTACCCGGGCTGGCTGAAGCTTTCTTT.

CDR3 nucleotide sequence: TGCGCCAGCAGCCAAGCTGAGGCAGGGGTATCCACTGAAGCTTTCTTT. It specifies CASSQAEAGVSTEAFF. This chain links TRBV4-3 with TRBJ1-1; D might be TRBD1 (6 bases). V gave up 1 base and J gave up 4 bases, with 16 bases separating them. The CDR3 is 16 residues long. Germline loops: CDR1 LGHNA, CDR2 YSLEER.

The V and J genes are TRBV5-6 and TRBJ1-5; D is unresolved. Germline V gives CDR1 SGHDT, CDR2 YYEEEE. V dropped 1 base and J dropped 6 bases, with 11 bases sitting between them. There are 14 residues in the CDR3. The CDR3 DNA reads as TGTGCCAGCAGCTTGTGGCCAGGCGGTCAGCCCCAGCATTTT. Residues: CASSLWPGGQPQHF.

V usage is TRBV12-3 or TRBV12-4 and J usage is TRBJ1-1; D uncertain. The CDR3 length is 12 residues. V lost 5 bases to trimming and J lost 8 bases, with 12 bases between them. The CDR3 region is CASSPRDIEAFF. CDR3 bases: TGTGCCAGCAGTCCGCGAGATATAGAAGCTTTCTTT.

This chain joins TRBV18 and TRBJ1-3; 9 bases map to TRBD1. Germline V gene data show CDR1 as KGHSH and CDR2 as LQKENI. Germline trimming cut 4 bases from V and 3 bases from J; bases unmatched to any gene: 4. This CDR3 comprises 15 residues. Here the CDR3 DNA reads TGTGCCAGCTCACTGGACAGGGGAGTTGGAAACACCATATATTTT. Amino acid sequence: CASSLDRGVGNTIYF. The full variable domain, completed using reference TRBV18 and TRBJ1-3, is NAGVMQNPRHLVRRRGQEARLRCSPMKGHSHVYWYRQLPEEGLKFMVYLQKENIIDESGMPKERFSAEFPKEGPSILRIQQVVRGDSAAYFCASSLDRGVGNTIYFGEGSWLTVV.

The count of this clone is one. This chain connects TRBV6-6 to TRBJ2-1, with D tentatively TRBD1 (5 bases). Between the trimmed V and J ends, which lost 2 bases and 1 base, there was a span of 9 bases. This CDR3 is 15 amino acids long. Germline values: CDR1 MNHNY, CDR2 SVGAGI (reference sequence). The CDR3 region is CASSYETGSYNEQFF. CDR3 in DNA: TGTGCCAGCAGTTACGAAACAGGTTCCTACAATGAGCAGTTCTTC.

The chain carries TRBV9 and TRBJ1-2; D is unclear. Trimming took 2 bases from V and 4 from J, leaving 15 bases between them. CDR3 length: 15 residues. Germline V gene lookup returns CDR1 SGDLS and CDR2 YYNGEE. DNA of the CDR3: TGTGCCAGCAGCGTCACGGGGAATCCCCTCTATGGCTACACCTTC. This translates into CASSVTGNPLYGYTF.

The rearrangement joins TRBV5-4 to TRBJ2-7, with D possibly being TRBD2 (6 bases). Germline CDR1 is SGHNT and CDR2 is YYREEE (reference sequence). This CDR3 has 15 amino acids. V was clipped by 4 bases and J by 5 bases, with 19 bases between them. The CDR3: CASSLTLASNHEQYF. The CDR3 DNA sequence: TGTGCCAGCAGCCTCACACTAGCCAGTAACCACGAGCAGTACTTC.

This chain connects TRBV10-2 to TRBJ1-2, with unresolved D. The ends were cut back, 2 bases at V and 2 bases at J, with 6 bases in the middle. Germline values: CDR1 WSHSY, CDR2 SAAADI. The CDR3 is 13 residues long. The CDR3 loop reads CASSEQGNYGYTF. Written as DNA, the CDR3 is TGCGCCAGCAGTGAGCAAGGCAACTATGGCTACACCTTC.

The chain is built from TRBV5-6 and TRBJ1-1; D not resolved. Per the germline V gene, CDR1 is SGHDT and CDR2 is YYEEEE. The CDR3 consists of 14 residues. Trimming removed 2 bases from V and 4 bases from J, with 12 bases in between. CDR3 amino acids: CASSFLLMFTEAFF. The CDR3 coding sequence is TGTGCCAGCAGCTTTCTCCTCATGTTCACTGAAGCTTTCTTT.

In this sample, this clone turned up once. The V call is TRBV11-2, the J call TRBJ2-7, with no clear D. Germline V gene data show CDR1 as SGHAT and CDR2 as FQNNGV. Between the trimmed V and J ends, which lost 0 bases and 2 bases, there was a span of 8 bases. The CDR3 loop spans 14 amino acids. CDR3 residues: CASSLEAKTYEQYF. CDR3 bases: TGTGCCAGCAGCTTAGAGGCCAAAACCTACGAGCAGTACTTC.

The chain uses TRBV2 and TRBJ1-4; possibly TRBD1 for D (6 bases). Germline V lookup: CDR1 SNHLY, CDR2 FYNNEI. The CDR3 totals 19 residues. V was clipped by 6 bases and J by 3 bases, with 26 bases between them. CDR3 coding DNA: TGTGCCAGCAGGGGCCCGCGACAGGACACCCGGGGGGCTAATGAAAAACTGTTTTTT. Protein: CASRGPRQDTRGANEKLFF.

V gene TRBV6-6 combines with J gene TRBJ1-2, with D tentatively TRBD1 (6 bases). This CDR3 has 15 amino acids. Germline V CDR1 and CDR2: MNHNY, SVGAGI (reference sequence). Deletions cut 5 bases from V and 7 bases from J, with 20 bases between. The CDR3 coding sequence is TGTGCCAGCAGTACTGGACTGGACAGTCGTCTTGGCTACACCTTC. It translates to CASSTGLDSRLGYTF.

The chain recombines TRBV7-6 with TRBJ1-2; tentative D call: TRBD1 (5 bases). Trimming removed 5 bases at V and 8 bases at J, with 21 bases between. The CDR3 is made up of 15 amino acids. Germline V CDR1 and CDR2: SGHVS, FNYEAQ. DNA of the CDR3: TGTGCCAGCAGCCCCGGAAGGGCAGGGAGGTTCGGCTACACCTTC. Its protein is CASSPGRAGRFGYTF. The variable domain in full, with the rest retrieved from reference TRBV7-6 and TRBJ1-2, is GAGVSQSPRYKVTKRGQDVALRCDPISGHVSLYWYRQALGQGPEFLTYFNYEAQQDKSGLPNDRFSAERPEGSISTLTIQRTEQRDSAMYRCASSPGRAGRFGYTFGSGTRLTVV.

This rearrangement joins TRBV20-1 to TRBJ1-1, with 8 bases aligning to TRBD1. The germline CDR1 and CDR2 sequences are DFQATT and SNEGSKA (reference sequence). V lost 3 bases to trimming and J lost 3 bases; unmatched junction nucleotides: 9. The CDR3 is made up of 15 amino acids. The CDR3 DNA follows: TGCAGTGCTAGTTCCTCGTTACAGGGGGACACTGAAGCTTTCTTT. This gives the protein CSASSSLQGDTEAFF.

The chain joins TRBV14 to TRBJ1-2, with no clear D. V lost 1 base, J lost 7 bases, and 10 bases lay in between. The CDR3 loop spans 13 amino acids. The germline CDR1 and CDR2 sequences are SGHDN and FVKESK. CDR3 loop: CASSQGYGSGYTF. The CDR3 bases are TGTGCCAGCAGCCAAGGGTACGGCTCTGGCTACACCTTC. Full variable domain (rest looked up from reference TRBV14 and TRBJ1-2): EAGVTQFPSHSVIEKGQTVTLRCDPISGHDNLYWYRRVMGKEIKFLLHFVKESKQDESGMPNNRFLAERTGGTYSTLKVQPAELEDSGVYFCASSQGYGSGYTFGSGTRLTVV.

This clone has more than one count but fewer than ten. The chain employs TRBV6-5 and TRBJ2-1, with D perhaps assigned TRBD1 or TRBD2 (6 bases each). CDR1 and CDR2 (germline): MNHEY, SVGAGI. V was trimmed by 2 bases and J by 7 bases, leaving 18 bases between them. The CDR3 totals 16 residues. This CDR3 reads CASSYGLGGSRNEQFF. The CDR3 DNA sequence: TGTGCCAGCAGTTACGGTTTGGGGGGCTCCAGGAATGAGCAGTTCTTC.

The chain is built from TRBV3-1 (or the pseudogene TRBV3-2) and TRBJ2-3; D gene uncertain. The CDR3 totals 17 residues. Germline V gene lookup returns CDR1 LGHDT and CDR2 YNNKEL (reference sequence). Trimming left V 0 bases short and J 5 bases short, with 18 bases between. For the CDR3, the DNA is TGTGCCAGCAGCCAAGAGGTCTGCACCCCAACGATAGATACGCAGTATTTT. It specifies CASSQEVCTPTIDTQYF.

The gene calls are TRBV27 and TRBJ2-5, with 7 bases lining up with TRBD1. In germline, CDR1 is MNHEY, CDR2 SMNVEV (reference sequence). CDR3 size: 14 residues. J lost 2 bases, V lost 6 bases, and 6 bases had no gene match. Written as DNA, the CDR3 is TGTGCCAGCAGGGCCGGACAGGTACAAGAGACCCAGTACTTC. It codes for CASRAGQVQETQYF.

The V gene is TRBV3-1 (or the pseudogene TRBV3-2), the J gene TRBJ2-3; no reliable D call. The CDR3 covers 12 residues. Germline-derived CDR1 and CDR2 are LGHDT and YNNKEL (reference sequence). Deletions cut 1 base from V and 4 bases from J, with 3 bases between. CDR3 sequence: CASSQVPDTQYF. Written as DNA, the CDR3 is TGTGCCAGCAGCCAAGTCCCAGATACGCAGTATTTT.

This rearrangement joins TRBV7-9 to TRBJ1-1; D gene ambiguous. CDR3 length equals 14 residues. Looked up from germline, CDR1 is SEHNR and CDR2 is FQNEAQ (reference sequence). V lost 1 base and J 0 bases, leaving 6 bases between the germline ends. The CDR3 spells CASSLDGLNTEAFF. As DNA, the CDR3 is TGTGCCAGCAGCTTAGATGGGTTGAACACTGAAGCTTTCTTT.

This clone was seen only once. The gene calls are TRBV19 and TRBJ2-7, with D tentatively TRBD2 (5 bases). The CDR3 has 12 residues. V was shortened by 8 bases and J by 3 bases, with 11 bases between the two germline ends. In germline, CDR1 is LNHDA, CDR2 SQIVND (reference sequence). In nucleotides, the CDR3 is TGTGCCAGTTCACCCGGGAACTACGAGCAGTACTTC. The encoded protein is CASSPGNYEQYF.

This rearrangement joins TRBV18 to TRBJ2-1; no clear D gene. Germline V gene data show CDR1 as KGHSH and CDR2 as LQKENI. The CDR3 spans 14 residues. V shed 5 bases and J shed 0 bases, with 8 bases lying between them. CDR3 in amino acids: CASSWASSYNEQFF. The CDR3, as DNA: TGTGCCAGCTCATGGGCTAGCTCCTACAATGAGCAGTTCTTC. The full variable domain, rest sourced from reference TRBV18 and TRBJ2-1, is NAGVMQNPRHLVRRRGQEARLRCSPMKGHSHVYWYRQLPEEGLKFMVYLQKENIIDESGMPKERFSAEFPKEGPSILRIQQVVRGDSAAYFCASSWASSYNEQFFGPGTRLTVL.

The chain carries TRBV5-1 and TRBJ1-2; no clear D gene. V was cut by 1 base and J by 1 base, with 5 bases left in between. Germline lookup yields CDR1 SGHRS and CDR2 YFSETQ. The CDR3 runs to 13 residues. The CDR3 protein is CASSLFNNYGYTF. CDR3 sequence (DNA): TGCGCCAGCAGCTTGTTCAATAACTATGGCTACACCTTC.

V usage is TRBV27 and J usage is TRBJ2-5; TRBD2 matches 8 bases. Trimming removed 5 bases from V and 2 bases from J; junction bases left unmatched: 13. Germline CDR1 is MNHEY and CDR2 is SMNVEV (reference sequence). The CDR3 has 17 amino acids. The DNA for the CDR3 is TGTGCCAGCAGTACACGAGGCTCTAGCGGGCTACAAGAGACCCAGTACTTC. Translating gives CASSTRGSSGLQETQYF.

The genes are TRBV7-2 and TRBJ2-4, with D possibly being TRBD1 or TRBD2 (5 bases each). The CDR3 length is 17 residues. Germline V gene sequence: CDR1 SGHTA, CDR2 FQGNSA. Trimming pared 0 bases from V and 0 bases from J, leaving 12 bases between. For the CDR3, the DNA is TGTGCCAGCAGCTTAGCGGGGACCCAGCTAGCCAAAAACATTCAGTACTTC. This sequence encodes CASSLAGTQLAKNIQYF.

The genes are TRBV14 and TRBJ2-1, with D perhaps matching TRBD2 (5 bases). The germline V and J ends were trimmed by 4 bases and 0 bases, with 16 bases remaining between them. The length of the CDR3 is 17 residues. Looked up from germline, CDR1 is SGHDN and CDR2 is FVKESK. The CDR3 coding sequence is TGTGCCAGCAGCCCGAGAGTCACGGGGAGCTCCTACAATGAGCAGTTCTTC. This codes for CASSPRVTGSSYNEQFF. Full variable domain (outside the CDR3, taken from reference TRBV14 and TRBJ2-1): EAGVTQFPSHSVIEKGQTVTLRCDPISGHDNLYWYRRVMGKEIKFLLHFVKESKQDESGMPNNRFLAERTGGTYSTLKVQPAELEDSGVYFCASSPRVTGSSYNEQFFGPGTRLTVL.